The entry below describes one T cell receptor beta chain. Its target is unknown. The sample comes from a study of graft-versus-host responses after intestinal transplantation. The wider study: Multivisceral, liver-intestinal, or isolated intestinal grafts were transplanted into recipients. Broader study findings: Analysis identified GvH clones in recipient marrow, with some appearing first in ileum or blood. Those patients showing graft-donor T cell macrochimerism displayed high graft-versus-host to host-versus-graft clonal ratios in allografts.

There are 13 residues in the CDR3. V gave up 3 bases and J gave up 5 bases; unmatched junction bases: 7. From germline, CDR1 is GTSNPN and CDR2 SVGIG (reference sequence). Data came from immunoSEQ multiplex PCR; TCRdb stores just in-frame clones and leaves some out. The table records roughly 100,000 clones, roughly 84% of them present only once. The sequence derives from a human donor who received an intestinal transplant. The V call is TRBV30, the J call TRBJ2-7; 7 nucleotides match TRBD2. The starting material was unstimulated CD4+ T cells sorted from spleen or lymph node cells, obtained before intestinal transplant. The CDR3 here is CAWRRGGAHEQYF. CDR3 DNA: TGTGCCTGGAGGAGGGGAGGGGCCCACGAGCAGTACTTC.